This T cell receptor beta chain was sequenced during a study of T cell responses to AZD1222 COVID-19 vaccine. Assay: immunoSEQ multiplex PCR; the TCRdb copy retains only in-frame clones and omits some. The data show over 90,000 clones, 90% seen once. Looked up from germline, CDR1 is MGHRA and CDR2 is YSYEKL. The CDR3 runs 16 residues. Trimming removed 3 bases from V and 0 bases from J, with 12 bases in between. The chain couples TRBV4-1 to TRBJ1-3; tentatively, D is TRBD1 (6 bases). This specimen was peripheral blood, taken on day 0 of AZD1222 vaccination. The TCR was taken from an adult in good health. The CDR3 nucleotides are TGCGCCAGCAGCCAGACAGGCAGGCTCTCTGGAAACACCATATATTTT. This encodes CASSQTGRLSGNTIYF.